This entry lists 30 T cell receptor beta chains sequenced from one sample in a study of blood T cell repertoires in COVID-19. Profiled with immunoSEQ multiplex PCR; TCRdb holds only in-frame clones, not every one. The sample lists about 140,000 clones; approximately 80% were seen once. Sequenced material: peripheral blood. These receptors were obtained from a man aged 70 or older who had recovered from COVID-19.

V gene TRBV5-6 combines with J gene TRBJ2-3; tentative D call: TRBD2 (5 bases). Trimming left V 2 bases short and J 5 bases short, with 18 bases between. Germline values: CDR1 SGHDT, CDR2 YYEEEE. The CDR3 has 16 amino acids. CDR3 loop: CASSLLLPGSVDTQYF. CDR3 coding DNA: TGTGCCAGCAGCTTATTACTTCCGGGGAGCGTAGATACGCAGTATTTT.

The chain has TRBV6-6 and TRBJ2-7, with TRBD1 matching 11 bases. The V gene's germline CDR1 is MNHNY and CDR2 SVGAGI (reference sequence). V was clipped by 5 bases and J by 3 bases; unmatched bases: 6. The CDR3 spans 15 residues. The CDR3 bases are TGTGCCAGCAGTAACCGGGACAGGGGGATCTACGAGCAGTACTTC. It is translated as CASSNRDRGIYEQYF.

V is TRBV7-9 and J is TRBJ2-7, with 9 bases aligning to TRBD2. The V segment lost 4 bases and the J segment 7 bases; nucleotides outside the gene matches: 14. Germline lookup yields CDR1 SEHNR and CDR2 FQNEAQ (reference sequence). CDR3 length equals 16 residues. Here the CDR3 DNA reads TGTGCCAGCAGCTCCCTGGCGGCGGGAGGGGGGATGGAGCAGTACTTC. Translating it yields CASSSLAAGGGMEQYF.

This rearrangement joins TRBV3-1 (or the pseudogene TRBV3-2) to TRBJ2-2; TRBD2 matches 12 bases. Germline V gene data show CDR1 as LGHDT and CDR2 as YNNKEL (reference sequence). The CDR3 totals 17 residues. Germline trimming cut 0 bases from V and 6 bases from J; bases unmatched to any gene: 5. This CDR3 is CASSQEPLAGGSGELFF. The CDR3 DNA reads TGTGCCAGCAGCCAAGAACCGCTAGCGGGAGGGTCCGGGGAGCTGTTTTTT.

The count of this clone is one. This sequence joins TRBV6-6 and TRBJ2-1; 8 bases map to TRBD2. V trimming: 2 bases; J trimming: 6 bases; junction bases outside the gene matches: 3. The CDR3 sequence is 14 residues long. CDR1 is MNHNY and CDR2 is SVGAGI in the germline V gene (reference sequence). CDR3 sequence: CASSYPGTSNEQFF. In DNA, the CDR3 is TGTGCCAGCAGTTACCCCGGGACTAGCAATGAGCAGTTCTTC.

The V and J genes are TRBV5-1 and TRBJ2-3; TRBD1 agrees at 7 bases. The J segment lost 1 base and the V segment lost 4 bases, leaving 3 bases of the junction unmatched. The CDR3 is 14 amino acids. Germline loops: CDR1 SGHRS, CDR2 YFSETQ. Written as DNA, the CDR3 is TGCGCCAGCAGCCCGGGACAGCGCACAGATACGCAGTATTTT. Translated: CASSPGQRTDTQYF.

The chain has TRBV5-1 and TRBJ2-7; TRBD2 is a possible D gene (6 bases). Looked up from germline, CDR1 is SGHRS and CDR2 is YFSETQ. This CDR3 contains 14 residues. V shed 4 bases and J shed 6 bases, with 17 bases lying between them. CDR3 DNA: TGCGCCAGCAGCGCGGATGGGACTTCTCTCGAGCAGTACTTC. Its translation is CASSADGTSLEQYF.

The rearrangement joins TRBV9 to TRBJ2-5; 9 bases map to TRBD1. Germline CDR1 is SGDLS and CDR2 is YYNGEE. The CDR3 consists of 15 residues. V shed 2 bases, J shed 4 bases, and the junction held 6 bases outside the gene matches. The CDR3, as DNA: TGTGCCAGCAGCGTGACACAGGGGGCGGGAGAGACCCAGTACTTC. Its protein is CASSVTQGAGETQYF.

The gene calls are TRBV4-1 and TRBJ1-2; 9 bases line up with TRBD1. CDR1 and CDR2 (germline): MGHRA, YSYEKL. The CDR3 runs 15 residues. V was clipped by 3 bases and J by 4 bases; unmatched bases: 6. DNA of the CDR3: TGCGCCAGCAGCCAGCCGGGACAGGGTAGCTATGGCTACACCTTC. It codes for CASSQPGQGSYGYTF.

The chain combines TRBV7-3 with TRBJ2-1; 11 bases are shared with TRBD2. CDR1 and CDR2 from the germline V gene are SGHTA and FQGTGA. Trimming at V came to 5 bases and at J to 0 bases, leaving 3 bases not matched to a gene. The CDR3 covers 16 residues. CDR3: CASSQTSGNSYNEQFF. As DNA, the CDR3 is TGTGCCAGCAGCCAGACTAGCGGGAACTCCTACAATGAGCAGTTCTTC.

V is TRBV29-1 and J is TRBJ2-7, with 8 bases lining up with TRBD1. From germline, CDR1 is SQVTM and CDR2 ANQGSEA. The CDR3 contains 15 residues. Trimming removed 0 bases from V and 4 bases from J; junction bases left unmatched: 8. CDR3 amino acids: CSVEDQAGGSYEQYF. The CDR3 region has the DNA TGCAGCGTTGAAGATCAGGCAGGGGGCTCTTACGAGCAGTACTTC.

The rearrangement links TRBV7-9 to TRBJ1-5; possible D gene TRBD1, 6 bases. This CDR3 has 14 residues. CDR1 is SEHNR, CDR2 FQNEAQ, per germline (reference sequence). V was shortened by 2 bases and J by 3 bases, with 8 bases between the two germline ends. The CDR3 bases are TGTGCCAGCAGCTTACCAGGGGTCAATCAGCCCCAGCATTTT. Residues: CASSLPGVNQPQHF.

The chain has TRBV6-2 or TRBV6-3 and TRBJ2-4; D call uncertain. This CDR3 comprises 17 residues. From germline, CDR1 is MNHEY and CDR2 SVGEGT. Trimming cost V 0 bases and J 1 base, with 13 bases left between them. The DNA for the CDR3 is TGTGCCAGCAGTTACTCAGTAGGAGTATGGGCCAAAAACATTCAGTACTTC. Its translation: CASSYSVGVWAKNIQYF.

The chain carries TRBV6-2 or TRBV6-3 and TRBJ2-7, with D perhaps TRBD2 (5 bases). The germline V and J ends were trimmed by 2 bases and 5 bases, with 10 bases remaining between them. Germline assignment: CDR1 MNHEY and CDR2 SVGEGT. The CDR3 runs to 13 residues. CDR3 residues: CASSYGTSDEQYF. In DNA form, the CDR3 reads TGTGCCAGCAGTTACGGTACTAGTGACGAGCAGTACTTC.

The DNA for the CDR3 is TGTGCCAGCAGCTTAGCGGGAGTGTCAGAGACCCAGTACTTC. As protein: CASSLAGVSETQYF. The rearrangement links TRBV13 to TRBJ2-5; possible D gene TRBD2, 6 bases. CDR1 is PRHDT and CDR2 is FYEKMQ in the germline V gene (reference sequence). The CDR3 runs 14 residues. Trimming pared 1 base from V and 4 bases from J, leaving 10 bases between.

The chain carries TRBV29-1 and TRBJ2-7; TRBD1 matches at 8 bases. The CDR3 runs to 14 residues. Germline CDR1 is SQVTM and CDR2 is ANQGSEA. Losses at the gene ends were 1 base for V and 7 bases for J; bases not matched to a gene: 9. CDR3 sequence: CSVEGVQGAFEQYF. The CDR3 DNA reads as TGCAGCGTTGAAGGGGTGCAGGGGGCGTTTGAGCAGTACTTC.

The CDR3 DNA follows: TGCGCCAGCAGCCAACGACAGGGGGCTGACACTGAAGCTTTCTTT. Its translation is CASSQRQGADTEAFF. The J gene is TRBJ1-1, the V gene TRBV4-3; 10 nucleotides match TRBD1. J gave up 3 bases and V 2 bases, and 3 bases lay outside the gene matches. The CDR3 has 15 residues. Germline V gene data show CDR1 as LGHNA and CDR2 as YSLEER.

The chain links TRBV11-2 to TRBJ1-2; D remains unclear. The ends were cut back, 2 bases at V and 8 bases at J, with 15 bases in the middle. The CDR3 is 14 amino acids. Germline values: CDR1 SGHAT, CDR2 FQNNGV. The CDR3 DNA reads as TGTGCCAGCAGCTTATATGTGGCAAGCAGGGGCTACACCTTC. Protein product: CASSLYVASRGYTF.

CDR3 protein: CASSFGLLGRADTQYF. CDR3 bases: TGTGCCAGCAGCTTCGGACTCCTAGGGAGGGCAGATACGCAGTATTTT. J is TRBJ2-3 and V is TRBV7-8; 7 bases map to TRBD2. This CDR3 has 16 amino acids. V shed 3 bases, J shed 4 bases, and the junction held 10 bases outside the gene matches. The germline V gene encodes CDR1 SGHVS and CDR2 FQNEAQ.

A few counts support this clone. The chain combines TRBV3-1 (or the pseudogene TRBV3-2) with TRBJ2-2, with 8 nucleotides matching TRBD1. This CDR3 comprises 15 residues. The V gene end was trimmed by 4 bases and the J gene end by 8 bases; junction bases not matched to a gene: 9. The germline V gene encodes CDR1 LGHDT and CDR2 YNNKEL (reference sequence). The CDR3 spells CASSPGAGGLGELFF. DNA of the CDR3: TGTGCCAGCAGCCCAGGGGCAGGGGGCTTGGGGGAGCTGTTTTTT.

The table lists this clone with a count of one. The V call is TRBV11-2, the J call TRBJ2-7; a weak D match, TRBD2 (6 bases). The CDR3 is 17 residues long. Germline CDR1 reads SGHAT; CDR2 reads FQNNGV. The V end was cut by 2 bases, the J end by 7 bases, with 24 bases between. CDR3 nucleotides: TGTGCCAGCAGCTTAAATGGCGGCTCTGCGGGGTGGGGAGAGCAGTACTTC. As protein: CASSLNGGSAGWGEQYF.

The chain uses TRBV24-1 and TRBJ1-2; no definite D call. The germline gives CDR1 KGHDR, CDR2 SFDVKD. The CDR3 is 14 residues long. Trimming shortened V by 3 bases and J by 8 bases, and 15 bases separated the two germline ends. Here the CDR3 reads CATSDNTGLGGYTF. CDR3 DNA: TGTGCCACCAGTGATAACACGGGATTGGGAGGCTACACCTTC.

The rearrangement uses TRBV18 and TRBJ2-3; D ambiguous. The CDR3 covers 12 residues. V gave up 6 bases and J gave up 3 bases, with 7 bases separating them. Germline V CDR1 and CDR2: KGHSH, LQKENI. In nucleotides, the CDR3 is TGTGCCAGCTCTCTAGGTACAGATACGCAGTATTTT. Residues: CASSLGTDTQYF.

The J gene is TRBJ2-7, the V gene TRBV10-3; D is unresolved. Looked up from germline, CDR1 is ENHRY and CDR2 is SYGVKD. Trimming left V 7 bases short and J 6 bases short, with 13 bases between. The CDR3 length is 12 residues. In DNA, the CDR3 is TGTGCCATCACCAGCGACCGAGGCGAGCAGTACTTC. Its translation is CAITSDRGEQYF.

The V and J genes are TRBV28 and TRBJ2-3; 7 bases line up with TRBD2. Germline assignment: CDR1 MDHEN and CDR2 SYDVKM. The CDR3 totals 16 residues. V gave up 3 bases and J gave up 0 bases; unmatched junction bases: 6. The CDR3 region is CASSFLGGSSTDTQYF. For the CDR3, the DNA is TGTGCCAGCAGTTTCCTAGGCGGGAGCAGCACAGATACGCAGTATTTT.

The chain employs TRBV7-6 and TRBJ2-3; D possibly corresponds to TRBD1 (6 bases). V was cut by 0 bases and J by 6 bases, with 10 bases left in between. Germline-derived CDR1 and CDR2 are SGHVS and FNYEAQ. The CDR3 loop spans 14 amino acids. DNA for the CDR3: TGTGCCAGCAGCTTAGCTGGGGGCCGGGATACGCAGTATTTT. It is translated as CASSLAGGRDTQYF. The full variable domain, with the rest looked up from reference TRBV7-6 and TRBJ2-3, is GAGVSQSPRYKVTKRGQDVALRCDPISGHVSLYWYRQALGQGPEFLTYFNYEAQQDKSGLPNDRFSAERPEGSISTLTIQRTEQRDSAMYRCASSLAGGRDTQYFGPGTRLTVL.

This rearrangement joins TRBV5-1 to TRBJ2-5; 13 nucleotides align to TRBD2. Unmatched junction bases numbered 8, after V lost 4 bases and J lost 2 bases. CDR1 and CDR2 (germline): SGHRS, YFSETQ. CDR3 length: 17 residues. Written as DNA, the CDR3 is TGCGCCAGCAGCCGCGGACTAGCGGGAGTTTGGCAAGAGACCCAGTACTTC. Protein sequence: CASSRGLAGVWQETQYF.

J is TRBJ1-1 and V is TRBV30; a weak D match, TRBD1 (6 bases). The ends were cut back, 5 bases at V and 7 bases at J, with 26 bases in the middle. The CDR3 is 16 residues long. From germline, CDR1 is GTSNPN and CDR2 SVGIG (reference sequence). The CDR3 here is CAWDDLDSAKPLEAFF. The DNA of the CDR3 is TGTGCCTGGGACGATCTGGACAGTGCTAAACCCCTTGAAGCTTTCTTT.

The rearrangement links TRBV27 to TRBJ1-6; D unclear. This CDR3 is built from 15 residues. The germline V gene encodes CDR1 MNHEY and CDR2 SMNVEV (reference sequence). Trimming cost V 9 bases and J 0 bases, with 12 bases left between them. The CDR3 DNA is TGTGCCAGTCGCTTTCGTAGCTCCTATAATTCACCCCTCCACTTT. Translation: CASRFRSSYNSPLHF.

The V call is TRBV7-9, the J call TRBJ1-2, with 7 bases matching TRBD1. Trimming took 1 base from V and 5 from J; bases not matched to a gene: 7. Germline loops: CDR1 SEHNR, CDR2 FQNEAQ (reference sequence). This CDR3 is built from 15 residues. The CDR3 DNA reads as TGTGCCAGCAGCTTAGACCCCGGGACAGCATATGGCTACACCTTC. Its translation is CASSLDPGTAYGYTF.